This record looks at one T cell receptor (beta chain) sequence and its context. Assay used: immunoSEQ multiplex PCR; TCRdb lists only in-frame clones, some missing. The sample records tens of thousands of clones, around four fifths being singletons. This sample is drawn from a study of OX40 agonist ivuxolimab in advanced cancers. At the level of the study: An agonistic anti-OX40 (CD134) antibody, ivuxolimab, was used to treat the patients.

At baseline, cycle 4 day 1, and cycle 7 day 1, blood was sampled. The TCR originated in an adult with an advanced solid tumor such as melanoma, head and neck, liver or kidney cancer. The sequencing here drew on CD4+ or CD8+ T cells sorted from blood, taken in a trial of the OX40 agonist ivuxolimab.

The CDR3 protein is CASSPRGEVRGGTDTQYF. CDR3 in DNA: TGTGCCAGCAGCCCCCGCGGGGAGGTCAGGGGCGGCACAGATACGCAGTATTTT. The V gene is TRBV9, the J gene TRBJ2-3; TRBD1 or TRBD2 may be the D gene (6 bases each). The V and J ends lost 4 bases and 1 base respectively, with 22 bases between them. From germline, CDR1 is SGDLS and CDR2 YYNGEE. This CDR3 has 18 residues.